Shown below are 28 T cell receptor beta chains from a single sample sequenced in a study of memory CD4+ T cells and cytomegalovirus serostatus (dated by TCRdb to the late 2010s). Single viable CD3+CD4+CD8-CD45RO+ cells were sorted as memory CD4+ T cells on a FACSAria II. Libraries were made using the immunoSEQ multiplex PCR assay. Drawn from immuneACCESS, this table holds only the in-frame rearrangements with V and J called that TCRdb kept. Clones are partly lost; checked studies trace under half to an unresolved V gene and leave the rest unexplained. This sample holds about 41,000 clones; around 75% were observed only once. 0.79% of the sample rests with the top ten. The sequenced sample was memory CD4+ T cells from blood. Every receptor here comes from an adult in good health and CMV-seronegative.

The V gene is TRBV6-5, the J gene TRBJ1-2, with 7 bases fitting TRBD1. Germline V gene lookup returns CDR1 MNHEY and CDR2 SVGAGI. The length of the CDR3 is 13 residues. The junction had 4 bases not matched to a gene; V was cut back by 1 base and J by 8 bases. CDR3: CASSYLQGSGYTF. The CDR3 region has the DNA TGTGCCAGCAGTTACTTACAGGGGAGCGGCTACACCTTC.

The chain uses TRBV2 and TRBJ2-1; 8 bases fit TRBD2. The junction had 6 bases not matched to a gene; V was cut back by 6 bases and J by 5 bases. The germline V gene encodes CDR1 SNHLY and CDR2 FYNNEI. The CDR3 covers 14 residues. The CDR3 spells CASSPGGANNEQFF. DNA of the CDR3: TGTGCCAGCAGCCCCGGGGGGGCAAACAATGAGCAGTTCTTC.

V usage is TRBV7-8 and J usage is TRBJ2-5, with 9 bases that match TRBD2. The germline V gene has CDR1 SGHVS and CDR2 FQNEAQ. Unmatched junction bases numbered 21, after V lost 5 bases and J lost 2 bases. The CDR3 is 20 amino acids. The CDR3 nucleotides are TGTGCCAGCAGCCCTTATCGGGTTTTGGCGGGACTAGCCGGACAAGAGACCCAGTACTTC. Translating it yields CASSPYRVLAGLAGQETQYF. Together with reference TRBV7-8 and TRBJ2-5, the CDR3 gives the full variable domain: GAGVSQSPRYKVAKRGQDVALRCDPISGHVSLFWYQQALGQGPEFLTYFQNEAQLDKSGLPSDRFFAERPEGSVSTLKIQRTQQEDSAVYLCASSPYRVLAGLAGQETQYFGPGTRLLVL.

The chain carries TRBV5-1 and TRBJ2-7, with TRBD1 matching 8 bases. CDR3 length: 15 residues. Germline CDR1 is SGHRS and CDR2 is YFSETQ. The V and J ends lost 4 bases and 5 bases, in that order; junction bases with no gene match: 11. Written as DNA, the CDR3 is TGCGCCAGCAGCCCAAGCTCCGGGACAGGCCACGAGCAGTACTTC. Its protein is CASSPSSGTGHEQYF.

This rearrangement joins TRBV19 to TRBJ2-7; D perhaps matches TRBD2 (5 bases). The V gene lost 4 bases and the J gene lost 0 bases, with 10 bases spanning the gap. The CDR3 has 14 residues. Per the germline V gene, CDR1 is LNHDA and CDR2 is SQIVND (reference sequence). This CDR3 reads CASSTYRGSYEQYF. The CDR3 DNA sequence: TGTGCCAGTAGTACATACCGGGGCTCCTACGAGCAGTACTTC.

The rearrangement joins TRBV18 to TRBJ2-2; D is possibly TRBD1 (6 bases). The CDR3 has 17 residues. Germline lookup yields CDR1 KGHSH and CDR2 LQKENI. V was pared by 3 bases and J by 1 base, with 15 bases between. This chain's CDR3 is CASSPNRAYLNTGELFF. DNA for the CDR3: TGTGCCAGCTCACCGAACAGGGCTTACTTGAACACCGGGGAGCTGTTTTTT.

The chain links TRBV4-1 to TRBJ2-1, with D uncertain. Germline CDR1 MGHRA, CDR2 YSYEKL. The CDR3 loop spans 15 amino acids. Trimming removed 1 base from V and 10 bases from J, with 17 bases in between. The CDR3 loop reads CASSQVPPHMSEQFF. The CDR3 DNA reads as TGCGCCAGCAGCCAAGTGCCCCCGCATATGAGCGAGCAGTTCTTC.

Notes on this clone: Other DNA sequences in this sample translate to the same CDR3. For the CDR3, the DNA is TGTGCCAGCAGAGGACTAGTCGGGTATGATACGCAGTATTTT. This codes for CASRGLVGYDTQYF. The rearrangement links TRBV6-1 to TRBJ2-3; 7 bases align to TRBD2. Germline V lookup: CDR1 MNHNS, CDR2 SASEGT. V shed 6 bases and J 6 bases; nucleotides not matched to a gene: 9. This CDR3 is built from 14 residues.

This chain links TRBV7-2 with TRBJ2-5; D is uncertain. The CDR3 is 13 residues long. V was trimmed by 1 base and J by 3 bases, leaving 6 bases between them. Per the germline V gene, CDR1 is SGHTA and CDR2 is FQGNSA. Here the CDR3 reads CASSLGAEETQYF. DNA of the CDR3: TGTGCCAGCAGCTTAGGGGCCGAAGAGACCCAGTACTTC.

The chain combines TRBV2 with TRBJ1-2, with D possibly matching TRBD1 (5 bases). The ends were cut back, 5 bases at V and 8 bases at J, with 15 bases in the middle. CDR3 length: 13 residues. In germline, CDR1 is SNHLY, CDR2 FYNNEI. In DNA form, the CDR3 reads TGTGCCAGCAGTCCGGGGCTATATCGCGGCTACACCTTC. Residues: CASSPGLYRGYTF.

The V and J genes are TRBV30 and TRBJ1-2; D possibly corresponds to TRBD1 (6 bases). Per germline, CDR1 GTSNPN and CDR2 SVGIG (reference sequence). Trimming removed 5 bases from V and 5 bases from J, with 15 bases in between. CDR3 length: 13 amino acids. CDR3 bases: TGTGCCTGGGCGAAACAGGGAGCGTATGGCTACACCTTC. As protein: CAWAKQGAYGYTF.

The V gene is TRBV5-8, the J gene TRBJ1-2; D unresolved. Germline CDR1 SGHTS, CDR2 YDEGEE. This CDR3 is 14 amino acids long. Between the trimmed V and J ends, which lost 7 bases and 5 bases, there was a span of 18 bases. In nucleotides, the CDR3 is TGTGCCAGCTCGGGCCGCCTCAGAACTTATGGCTACACCTTC. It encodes CASSGRLRTYGYTF.

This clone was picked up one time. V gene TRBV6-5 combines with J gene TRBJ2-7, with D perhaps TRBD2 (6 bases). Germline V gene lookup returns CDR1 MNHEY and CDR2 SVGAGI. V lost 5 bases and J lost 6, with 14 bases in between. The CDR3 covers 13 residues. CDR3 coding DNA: TGTGCCAGCAGTCCCGTATTCGGGGGCGAGCAGTACTTC. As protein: CASSPVFGGEQYF.

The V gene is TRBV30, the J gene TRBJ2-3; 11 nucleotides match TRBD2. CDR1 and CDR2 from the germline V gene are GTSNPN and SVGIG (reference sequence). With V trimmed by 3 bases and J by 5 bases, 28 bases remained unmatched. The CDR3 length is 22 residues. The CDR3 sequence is CAWSASRGMSWNLAGGGDTQYF. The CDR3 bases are TGTGCCTGGAGCGCGTCTCGGGGGATGAGCTGGAATCTAGCGGGGGGAGGAGATACGCAGTATTTT.

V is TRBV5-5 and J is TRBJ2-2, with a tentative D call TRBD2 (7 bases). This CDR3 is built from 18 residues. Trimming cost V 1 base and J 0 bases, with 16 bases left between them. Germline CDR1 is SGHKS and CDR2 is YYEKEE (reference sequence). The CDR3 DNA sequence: TGTGCCAGCAGCTTGTTCCCCGCGGGGGCGACGAACACCGGGGAGCTGTTTTTT. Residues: CASSLFPAGATNTGELFF.

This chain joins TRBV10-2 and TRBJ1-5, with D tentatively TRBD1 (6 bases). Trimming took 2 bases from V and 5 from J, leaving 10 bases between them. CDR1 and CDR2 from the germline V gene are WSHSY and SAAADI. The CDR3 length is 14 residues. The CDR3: CASSERRGDQPQHF. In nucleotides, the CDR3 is TGCGCCAGCAGTGAGAGAAGGGGGGATCAGCCCCAGCATTTT.

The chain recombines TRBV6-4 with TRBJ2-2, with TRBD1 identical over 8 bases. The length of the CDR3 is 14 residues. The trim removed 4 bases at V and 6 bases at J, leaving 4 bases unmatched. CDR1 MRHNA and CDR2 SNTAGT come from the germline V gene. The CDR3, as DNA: TGTGCCAGCAGTGTCCAACAGGGGGCCGGGGAGCTGTTTTTT. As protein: CASSVQQGAGELFF.

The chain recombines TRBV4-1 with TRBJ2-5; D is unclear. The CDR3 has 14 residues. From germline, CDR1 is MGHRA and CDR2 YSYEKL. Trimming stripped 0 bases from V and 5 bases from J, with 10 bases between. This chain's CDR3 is CASSQDLRVETQYF. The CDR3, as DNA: TGCGCCAGCAGCCAAGACCTTCGGGTGGAGACCCAGTACTTC.

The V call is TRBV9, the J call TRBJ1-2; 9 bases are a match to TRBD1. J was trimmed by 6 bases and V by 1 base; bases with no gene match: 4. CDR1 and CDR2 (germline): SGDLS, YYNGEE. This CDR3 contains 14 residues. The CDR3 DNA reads TGTGCCAGCAGCGTAACGGGACAGGGTGATGGCTACACCTTC. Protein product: CASSVTGQGDGYTF. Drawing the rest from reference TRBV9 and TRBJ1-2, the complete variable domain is DSGVTQTPKHLITATGQRVTLRCSPRSGDLSVYWYQQSLDQGLQFLIQYYNGEERAKGNILERFSAQQFPDLHSELNLSSLELGDSALYFCASSVTGQGDGYTFGSGTRLTVV.

Here the CDR3 DNA reads TGTGCCAGCAGCGCAACACCCAGAGATACGCAGTATTTT. Its translation: CASSATPRDTQYF. The rearrangement links TRBV9 to TRBJ2-3; D call uncertain. CDR1 and CDR2 from the germline V gene are SGDLS and YYNGEE. The CDR3 sequence is 13 residues long. V lost 3 bases to trimming and J lost 5 bases, with 10 bases between them.

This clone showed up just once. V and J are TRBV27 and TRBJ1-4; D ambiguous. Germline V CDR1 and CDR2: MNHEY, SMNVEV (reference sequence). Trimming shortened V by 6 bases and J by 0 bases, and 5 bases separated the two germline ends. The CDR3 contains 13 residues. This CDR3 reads CASRIATNEKLFF. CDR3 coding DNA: TGTGCCAGCAGAATTGCAACTAATGAAAAACTGTTTTTT.

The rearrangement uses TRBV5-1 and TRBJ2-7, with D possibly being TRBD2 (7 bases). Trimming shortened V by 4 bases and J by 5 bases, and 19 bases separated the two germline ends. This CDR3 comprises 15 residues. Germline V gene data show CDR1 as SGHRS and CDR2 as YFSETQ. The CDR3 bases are TGCGCCAGCAGCAGCGGGACACCAGTTACCAACGAGCAGTACTTC. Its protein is CASSSGTPVTNEQYF.

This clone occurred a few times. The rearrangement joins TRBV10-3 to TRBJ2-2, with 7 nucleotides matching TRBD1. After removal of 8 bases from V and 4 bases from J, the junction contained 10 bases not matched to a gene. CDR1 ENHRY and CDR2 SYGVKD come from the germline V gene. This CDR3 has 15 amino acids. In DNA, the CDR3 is TGTGCCATCGACAGGGCCTACTCTACCACCGGGGAGCTGTTTTTT. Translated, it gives CAIDRAYSTTGELFF.

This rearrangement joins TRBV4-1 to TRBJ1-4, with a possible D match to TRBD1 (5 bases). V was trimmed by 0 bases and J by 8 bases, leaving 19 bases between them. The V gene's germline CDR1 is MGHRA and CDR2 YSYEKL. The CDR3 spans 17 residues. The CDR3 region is CASSQDGKGQGYEKLFF. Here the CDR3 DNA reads TGCGCCAGCAGCCAAGATGGAAAAGGTCAGGGATACGAAAAACTGTTTTTT.

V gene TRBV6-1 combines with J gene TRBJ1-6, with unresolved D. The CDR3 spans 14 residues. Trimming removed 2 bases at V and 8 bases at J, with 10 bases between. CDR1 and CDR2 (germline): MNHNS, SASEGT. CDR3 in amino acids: CASSESSKYSPLHF. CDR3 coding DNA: TGTGCCAGCAGTGAAAGCAGCAAATATTCACCCCTCCACTTT.

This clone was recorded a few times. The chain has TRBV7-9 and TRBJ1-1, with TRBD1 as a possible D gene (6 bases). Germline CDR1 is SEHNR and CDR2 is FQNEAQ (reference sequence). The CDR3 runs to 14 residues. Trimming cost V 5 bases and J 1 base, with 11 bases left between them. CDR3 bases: TGTGCCAGCAGCCTACGACAGGCGAACACTGAAGCTTTCTTT. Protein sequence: CASSLRQANTEAFF.

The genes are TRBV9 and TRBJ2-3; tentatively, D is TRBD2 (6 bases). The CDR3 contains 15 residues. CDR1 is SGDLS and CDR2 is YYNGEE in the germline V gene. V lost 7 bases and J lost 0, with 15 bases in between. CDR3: CASAKDGGSTDTQYF. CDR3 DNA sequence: TGTGCCAGCGCCAAGGACGGGGGAAGCACAGATACGCAGTATTTT. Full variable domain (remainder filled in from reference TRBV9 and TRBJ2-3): DSGVTQTPKHLITATGQRVTLRCSPRSGDLSVYWYQQSLDQGLQFLIQYYNGEERAKGNILERFSAQQFPDLHSELNLSSLELGDSALYFCASAKDGGSTDTQYFGPGTRLTVL.

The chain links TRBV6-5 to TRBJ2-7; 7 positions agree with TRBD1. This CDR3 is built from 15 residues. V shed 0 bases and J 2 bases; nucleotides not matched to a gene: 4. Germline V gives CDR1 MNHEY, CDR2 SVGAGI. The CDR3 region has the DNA TGTGCCAGCAGTTACTCGACAGGGCCCACCTACGAGCAGTACTTC. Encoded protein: CASSYSTGPTYEQYF.